This T cell receptor beta chain was identified in a study of T cells in Graves' hyperthyroidism and ophthalmopathy. Study-level points and caveats: In blood, most of the thyroid clonotypes expanded above 0.001 were also present. In validation, the model predicted ophthalmopathy. These predictions came a median approximately 6.5 months before onset. Stable hyperthyroidism was told apart from ophthalmopathy by a model built on 13 V-J features.

TCR beta CDR3 regions were amplified from RNA. Carried out on the TCR CDR3, a first-round RT-PCR used the HTBI primer set. Each CDR3 protein is one row after TCRdb ran MiXCR on the multiplex PCR reads. The sample has over 450,000 distinct CDR3 sequences; over 15% are singletons. This CDR3 is built from 14 residues. V gave up 3 bases and J gave up 5 bases, with 11 bases separating them. Germline V gene sequence: CDR1 SGDLS, CDR2 YYNGEE. Patients having uncontrolled infection, another autoimmune disease, pregnancy or lactation were not included. With regard to this clonotype: Its antigen remains unidentified.

What was sequenced was blood. This clonotype was sampled from a woman between 18 and 29 years old with Graves' ophthalmopathy. V is TRBV9 and J is TRBJ2-2; D is unclear. CDR3 residues: CASSAAGSTGELFF. The CDR3 DNA is TGTGCCAGCAGCGCGGCCGGGTCAACCGGGGAGCTGTTTTTT. Filled out from reference TRBV9 and TRBJ2-2, the complete variable domain reads DSGVTQTPKHLITATGQRVTLRCSPRSGDLSVYWYQQSLDQGLQFLIQYYNGEERAKGNILERFSAQQFPDLHSELNLSSLELGDSALYFCASSAAGSTGELFFGEGSRLTVL.